This paragraph reports one TCR beta chain. Antigen specificity is unknown. A read error may be the cause here, since a much bigger clone is one base away. The data were obtained in a study of T cells in Graves' hyperthyroidism and ophthalmopathy. As for the study in general: Peripheral blood draws took place at initial diagnosis, ahead of any treatment. Regarding the study as a whole: Classification by a 13 V-J model distinguished ophthalmopathy from stable hyperthyroidism. Most thyroid-expanded clonotypes above 0.001 were also found in blood.

V was trimmed by 2 bases and J by 5 bases, leaving 11 bases between them. This CDR3 contains 14 residues. Germline-derived CDR1 and CDR2 are PRHDT and FYEKMQ (reference sequence). Graves' hyperthyroidism was deemed stable given no ophthalmopathy progression within 18 months. It was RNA transcripts that yielded the amplified TCR beta CDR3 regions. The HTBI primer set served for first-round RT-PCR of the TCR CDR3. TCRdb independently ran MiXCR on the multiplex PCR reads; one entry per CDR3 protein. The repertoire holds under 800,000 distinct CDR3 sequences, around 15% seen once, with approximately 10% in the top ten.

The sequence was obtained from a young woman with Graves' hyperthyroidism. V and J are TRBV13 and TRBJ2-3; D is tentatively TRBD1 or TRBD2 (6 bases each). Input material: blood. The CDR3 region has the DNA TGTGCCAGCAGCTTAAGGGGGGCGGAAGATACGCAGTATTTT. It codes for CASSLRGAEDTQYF.